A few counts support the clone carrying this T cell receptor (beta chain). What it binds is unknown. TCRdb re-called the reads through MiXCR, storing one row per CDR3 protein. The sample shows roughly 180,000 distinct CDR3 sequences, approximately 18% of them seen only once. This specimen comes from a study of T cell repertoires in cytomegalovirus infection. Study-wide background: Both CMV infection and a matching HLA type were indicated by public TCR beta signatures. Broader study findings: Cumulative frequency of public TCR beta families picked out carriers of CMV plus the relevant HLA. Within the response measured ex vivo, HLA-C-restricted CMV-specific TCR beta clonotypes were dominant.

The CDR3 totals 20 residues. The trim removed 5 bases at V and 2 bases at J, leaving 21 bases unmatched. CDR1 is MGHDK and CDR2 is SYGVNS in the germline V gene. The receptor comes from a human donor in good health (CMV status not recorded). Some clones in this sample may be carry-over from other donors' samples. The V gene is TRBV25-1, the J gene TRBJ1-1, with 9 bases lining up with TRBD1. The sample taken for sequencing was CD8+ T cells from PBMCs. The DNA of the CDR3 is TGTGCCAGCAGTAGTGTAGGGACACCTCAGTGGACAGGGGCAAACACTGAAGCTTTCTTT. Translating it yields CASSSVGTPQWTGANTEAFF.